These 27 T cell receptor beta chains originate from one sample sequenced in a study of shared clonotypes between healthy human individuals. Assay used: immunoSEQ multiplex PCR; TCRdb lists only in-frame clones, some missing. Of 550,000 to 600,000 clones listed, 95% to 98% are singletons. CD45RO-negative cells were positively selected for CCR7, leaving out terminally differentiated effector memory CD45RA+ cells. Sequenced input: naive CD8+ T cells sorted from blood. These receptor sequences come from a man younger than 40 in good health.

This clone was seen only once. The V call is TRBV7-9, the J call TRBJ2-7, with TRBD1 matching over 10 bases. The ends lost 2 bases at V and 4 bases at J; junction bases unmatched: 5. Germline CDR1 reads SEHNR; CDR2 reads FQNEAQ (reference sequence). The CDR3 consists of 15 residues. The CDR3 nucleotides are TGTGCCAGCAGCTTACGGGACAGGGGAAATTACGAGCAGTACTTC. This codes for CASSLRDRGNYEQYF. Complete variable domain (other parts from reference TRBV7-9 and TRBJ2-7): DTGVSQNPRHKITKRGQNVTFRCDPISEHNRLYWYRQTLGQGPEFLTYFQNEAQLEKSRLLSDRFSAERPKGSFSTLEIQRTEQGDSAMYLCASSLRDRGNYEQYFGPGTRLTVT.

J is TRBJ2-7 and V is TRBV9, with 8 bases fitting TRBD1. CDR1 is SGDLS, CDR2 YYNGEE, per germline. The CDR3 totals 14 residues. Germline trimming cut 3 bases from V and 4 bases from J; bases unmatched to any gene: 6. CDR3 sequence (DNA): TGTGCCAGCAGCGGGACAGGGAAGGGTTACGAGCAGTACTTC. Its translation is CASSGTGKGYEQYF.

A remark on this clone: Different DNA sequences within this sample yield the same CDR3. The chain is built from TRBV29-1 and TRBJ2-1, with TRBD2 matching over 9 bases. The germline V gene has CDR1 SQVTM and CDR2 ANQGSEA. Trimming cost V 6 bases and J 0 bases; bases outside gene matches: 0. The CDR3 contains 13 residues. The CDR3, as DNA: TGCAGCGTGACTAGCGGCTCCTACAATGAGCAGTTCTTC. It codes for CSVTSGSYNEQFF.

The gene calls are TRBV11-2 and TRBJ1-2; TRBD1 is a possible D gene (6 bases). Trimming pared 3 bases from V and 1 base from J, leaving 15 bases between. Germline CDR1 and CDR2: SGHAT and FQNNGV. The CDR3 loop spans 16 amino acids. The CDR3 loop reads CASSLPDDRSNYGYTF. The CDR3 DNA reads as TGTGCCAGCAGCTTGCCAGACGACAGGAGTAACTATGGCTACACCTTC. The full variable domain, rest sourced from reference TRBV11-2 and TRBJ1-2, is EAGVAQSPRYKIIEKRQSVAFWCNPISGHATLYWYQQILGQGPKLLIQFQNNGVVDDSQLPKDRFSAERLKGVDSTLKIQPAKLEDSAVYLCASSLPDDRSNYGYTFGSGTRLTVV.

The chain employs TRBV27 and TRBJ2-7; D remains ambiguous. Germline CDR1 and CDR2: MNHEY and SMNVEV (reference sequence). Deletions cut 0 bases from V and 7 bases from J, with 10 bases between. There are 13 residues in the CDR3. CDR3 in amino acids: CASSLSYAREQYF. CDR3 in DNA: TGTGCCAGCAGTTTATCGTACGCCCGGGAGCAGTACTTC.

V is TRBV5-4 and J is TRBJ2-2; 10 bases agree with TRBD2. CDR1 and CDR2 (germline): SGHNT, YYREEE (reference sequence). This CDR3 has 16 amino acids. V lost 2 bases and J lost 5; bases outside the gene matches: 6. The CDR3 is CASSLEGTSVTGELFF. CDR3 coding DNA: TGTGCCAGCAGCTTAGAAGGGACTAGCGTTACCGGGGAGCTGTTTTTT.

This clone was recorded once. The CDR3 loop reads CASSPQAQETQYF. The CDR3 DNA reads as TGCGCCAGCAGTCCCCAGGCCCAAGAGACCCAGTACTTC. The rearrangement links TRBV4-1 to TRBJ2-5, with unresolved D. The germline gives CDR1 MGHRA, CDR2 YSYEKL. This CDR3 comprises 13 residues. Trimming cost V 6 bases and J 1 base, with 9 bases left between them.

The gene calls are TRBV30 and TRBJ2-7, with D tentatively TRBD2 (6 bases). The ends were cut back, 4 bases at V and 5 bases at J, with 18 bases in the middle. This CDR3 region has 14 residues. Per germline, CDR1 GTSNPN and CDR2 SVGIG (reference sequence). CDR3 region: CAWTTFGGSDEQYF. DNA of the CDR3: TGTGCCTGGACAACCTTCGGGGGAAGCGACGAGCAGTACTTC.

The chain recombines TRBV28 with TRBJ1-5; D is undetermined. There are 13 residues in the CDR3. Germline V lookup: CDR1 MDHEN, CDR2 SYDVKM. The germline V and J ends were trimmed by 5 bases and 5 bases, with 10 bases remaining between them. CDR3 coding DNA: TGTGCCAGCAGTCCTCCTTTCTATCAGCCCCAGCATTTT. As protein: CASSPPFYQPQHF.

The chain joins TRBV5-6 to TRBJ1-2; D gene uncertain. V dropped 0 bases and J dropped 6 bases, with 18 bases sitting between them. The germline V gene has CDR1 SGHDT and CDR2 YYEEEE. The CDR3 loop spans 16 amino acids. The DNA of the CDR3 is TGTGCCAGCAGCTTGGGGGCGGATTTCGTGGTAGATGGCTACACCTTC. Amino acid sequence: CASSLGADFVVDGYTF.

The chain recombines TRBV27 with TRBJ2-7; 7 bases match TRBD1. This CDR3 spans 16 amino acids. Germline CDR1 and CDR2: MNHEY and SMNVEV (reference sequence). The V gene end was trimmed by 3 bases and the J gene end by 3 bases; junction bases not matched to a gene: 11. This CDR3 reads CASSLRTGSSVYEQYF. The CDR3 coding sequence is TGTGCCAGCAGTTTGAGGACAGGTTCATCGGTCTACGAGCAGTACTTC.

The rearrangement uses TRBV4-3 and TRBJ2-3; 12 bases align to TRBD1. The CDR3 totals 20 residues. Trimming removed 1 base from V and 5 bases from J; junction bases left unmatched: 16. CDR1 LGHNA and CDR2 YSLEER come from the germline V gene. The DNA for the CDR3 is TGCGCCAGCAGCCAAGGAGTACCGGGGACAGGGGGCGCACTTGAAGATACGCAGTATTTT. Translated, it gives CASSQGVPGTGGALEDTQYF.

The count of this clone is one. A much more abundant neighbour one base away suggests this may be a read error. V is TRBV7-8 and J is TRBJ2-1; D is ambiguous. The germline V and J ends were trimmed by 1 base and 0 bases, with 7 bases remaining between them. Germline V gene data show CDR1 as SGHVS and CDR2 as FQNEAQ. There are 15 residues in the CDR3. The CDR3 nucleotides read TGTGCCAGCAGCTTAGGGGCGAGCTCCTACAATGAGCAGTTCTTC. It is translated as CASSLGASSYNEQFF.

The chain combines TRBV25-1 with TRBJ2-2; D possibly corresponds to TRBD1 (6 bases). Germline lookup yields CDR1 MGHDK and CDR2 SYGVNS. CDR3 length: 16 amino acids. V was trimmed by 3 bases and J by 5 bases, leaving 16 bases between them. This CDR3 reads CASSDSVGQMTGELFF. CDR3 coding DNA: TGTGCCAGCAGTGATTCAGTAGGACAGATGACCGGGGAGCTGTTTTTT.

The chain combines TRBV7-9 with TRBJ2-3, with a possible D match to TRBD1 (7 bases). The CDR3 consists of 14 residues. The ends were cut back, 4 bases at V and 4 bases at J, with 12 bases in the middle. Germline lookup yields CDR1 SEHNR and CDR2 FQNEAQ (reference sequence). The CDR3 loop is CASSSGDSPDTQYF. CDR3 in DNA: TGTGCCAGCAGCTCGGGGGACAGCCCAGATACGCAGTATTTT.

The chain couples TRBV7-2 to TRBJ2-1; 13 bases line up with TRBD2. V trimming: 3 bases; J trimming: 4 bases; junction bases outside the gene matches: 0. The CDR3 runs 15 residues. The germline V gene encodes CDR1 SGHTA and CDR2 FQGNSA. Here the CDR3 reads CASSLGLAGYNEQFF. The CDR3 DNA reads TGTGCCAGCAGCTTGGGACTAGCGGGATACAATGAGCAGTTCTTC.

J is TRBJ1-2 and V is TRBV6-1; D is possibly TRBD1 (5 bases). Per germline, CDR1 MNHNS and CDR2 SASEGT. V shed 5 bases and J shed 3 bases, with 10 bases lying between them. The CDR3 is 13 amino acids. CDR3 residues: CASSFGADYGYTF. The DNA for the CDR3 is TGTGCCAGCAGTTTCGGGGCCGACTATGGCTACACCTTC.

Here the CDR3 reads CASSLTRLAGVAGELFF. CDR3 sequence (DNA): TGTGCCAGCAGCTTAACCAGACTAGCGGGAGTAGCTGGGGAGCTGTTTTTT. The gene calls are TRBV9 and TRBJ2-2; 12 bases match TRBD2. The CDR3 has 17 residues. Germline-derived CDR1 and CDR2 are SGDLS and YYNGEE. Trimming took 4 bases from V and 8 from J; bases not matched to a gene: 12.

V usage is TRBV11-2 and J usage is TRBJ1-1; 10 bases match TRBD1. This CDR3 is built from 16 residues. V gave up 5 bases and J gave up 2 bases; unmatched junction bases: 8. Germline assignment: CDR1 SGHAT and CDR2 FQNNGV. CDR3 DNA sequence: TGTGCCAGCAGCCCCCGGACAGGGGGACCTAACACTGAAGCTTTCTTT. This gives the protein CASSPRTGGPNTEAFF.

The sample holds one count of this clone. This CDR3 reads CASSSVQGGNFEAFF. CDR3 coding DNA: TGTGCCAGCAGCTCTGTTCAGGGGGGTAACTTTGAAGCTTTCTTT. This sequence joins TRBV7-9 and TRBJ1-1, with 7 positions matching TRBD1. Germline V CDR1 and CDR2: SEHNR, FQNEAQ (reference sequence). V lost 4 bases, J lost 7 bases, and 12 bases stayed unmatched. The CDR3 extends over 15 amino acids.

The CDR3 DNA is TGCGCCAGCAGCCACCCTACAGGGCCCTACGAGCAGTACTTC. This codes for CASSHPTGPYEQYF. This rearrangement joins TRBV4-1 to TRBJ2-7; maybe TRBD1 (6 bases). The CDR3 is 14 residues long. Deletions cut 3 bases from V and 2 bases from J, with 11 bases between. Per the germline V gene, CDR1 is MGHRA and CDR2 is YSYEKL.

The CDR3 spells CASRFIGEGVYGYTF. CDR3 nucleotides: TGTGCCAGCAGATTTATAGGGGAGGGAGTCTATGGCTACACCTTC. This chain joins TRBV27 and TRBJ1-2; maybe TRBD1 (5 bases). CDR3 length: 15 amino acids. From germline, CDR1 is MNHEY and CDR2 SMNVEV (reference sequence). Trimming took off 6 bases at V and 4 bases at J, with 18 bases between the two ends.

The V and J genes are TRBV2 and TRBJ2-7; 7 bases line up with TRBD2. The CDR3 loop spans 11 amino acids. From germline, CDR1 is SNHLY and CDR2 FYNNEI. Germline trimming cut 8 bases from V and 6 bases from J; bases unmatched to any gene: 4. CDR3 bases: TGTGCCAGCTGGACTAGGTTCGAGCAGTACTTC. It specifies CASWTRFEQYF.

This chain links TRBV5-1 with TRBJ2-3; TRBD2 aligns across 9 bases. Germline V gives CDR1 SGHRS, CDR2 YFSETQ. Trimming removed 4 bases from V and 2 bases from J; junction bases left unmatched: 5. CDR3 size: 15 residues. CDR3 DNA sequence: TGCGCCAGCAGCCAGCTAGCGGGACCCACAGATACGCAGTATTTT. This gives the protein CASSQLAGPTDTQYF.

V gene TRBV11-2 combines with J gene TRBJ2-5, with D tentatively TRBD1 or TRBD2 (5 bases each). Trimming cost V 5 bases and J 1 base, with 17 bases left between them. The CDR3 length is 16 residues. The germline V gene has CDR1 SGHAT and CDR2 FQNNGV. The DNA for the CDR3 is TGTGCCAGCAGCCAAGGGGACCTAACCTCCCAAGAGACCCAGTACTTC. Translating it yields CASSQGDLTSQETQYF.

The chain carries TRBV10-3 and TRBJ1-2, with D tentatively TRBD1 (5 bases). Looked up from germline, CDR1 is ENHRY and CDR2 is SYGVKD. The V end lost 0 bases, the J end lost 5 bases, and 10 bases lay between the germline ends. The CDR3 spans 14 residues. CDR3 DNA sequence: TGTGCCATCAGTGAGTCGAGCAGGGAGTATGGCTACACCTTC. Translating gives CAISESSREYGYTF.

V is TRBV9 and J is TRBJ1-4; the D is unclear. V was cut by 0 bases and J by 0 bases, with 6 bases left in between. Germline loops: CDR1 SGDLS, CDR2 YYNGEE. The CDR3 has 15 amino acids. This CDR3 reads CASSVDGTTNEKLFF. CDR3 DNA sequence: TGTGCCAGCAGCGTAGATGGGACAACTAATGAAAAACTGTTTTTT.